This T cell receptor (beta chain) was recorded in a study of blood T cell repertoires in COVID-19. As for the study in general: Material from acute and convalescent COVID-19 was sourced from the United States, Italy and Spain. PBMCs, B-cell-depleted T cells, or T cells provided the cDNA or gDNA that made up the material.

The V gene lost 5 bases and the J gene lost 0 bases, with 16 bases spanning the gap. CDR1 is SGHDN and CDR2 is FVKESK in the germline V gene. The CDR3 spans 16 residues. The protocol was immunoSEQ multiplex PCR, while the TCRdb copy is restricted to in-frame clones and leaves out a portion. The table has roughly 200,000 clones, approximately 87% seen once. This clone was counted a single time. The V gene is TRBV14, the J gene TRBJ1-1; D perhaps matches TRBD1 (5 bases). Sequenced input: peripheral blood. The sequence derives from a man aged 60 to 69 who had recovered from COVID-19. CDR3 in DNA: TGTGCCAGCAGCGACGACAGTTTGAAAGTGAACACTGAAGCTTTCTTT. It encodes CASSDDSLKVNTEAFF.